This TCR beta chain was recovered during a study of identical twins. A universal primer site was incorporated via template switching, and the cDNA contained unique molecular identifiers. TCRdb redid the calling of the 5' RACE reads with MiXCR, one entry per CDR3 protein. The data show 350,000 to 450,000 distinct CDR3 sequences, about 18% seen once. As regards this clonotype: Possible read error: a much larger clone is one base away.

The CDR3 loop spans 15 amino acids. V was pared by 2 bases and J by 2 bases, with 0 bases of the junction left unmatched. The germline CDR1 and CDR2 sequences are MNHEY and SVGEGT. The sequencing sample was made of naive T cells sorted from blood. The genes are TRBV6-2 or TRBV6-3 and TRBJ2-7; 13 bases line up with TRBD2. The receptor was derived from a man in his fifties in good health. The CDR3 reads CASSYGTSGTYEQYF. For the CDR3, the DNA is TGTGCCAGCAGTTACGGGACTAGCGGGACCTACGAGCAGTACTTC.